These 11 T cell receptor beta chains originate from one sample sequenced in a study of T cells after yellow fever vaccination. TCRdb used MiXCR to reprocess the 5' RACE reads, holding one entry per CDR3 protein. The sample gives hundreds of thousands of distinct CDR3 sequences, about 13% of which show up once; over 12% is in the top ten. The input for sequencing was PBMCs, taken on the day of the yellow fever booster vaccination. Receptors originate from a man between 25 and 39 years old who received the YFV17D yellow fever vaccine.

The rearrangement links TRBV14 to TRBJ2-7; D not resolved. Trimming took 2 bases from V and 4 from J, leaving 6 bases between them. CDR1 is SGHDN and CDR2 is FVKESK in the germline V gene. CDR3 length: 12 residues. The CDR3 DNA reads TGTGCCAGCAGCCAACAAGATTACGAGCAGTACTTC. It translates to CASSQQDYEQYF.

This clonotype was picked up a small number of times. The rearrangement links TRBV5-1 to TRBJ1-5; D ambiguous. With 5 bases removed from V and 2 bases from J, the gap between germline ends came to 11 bases. CDR3 size: 14 residues. Germline loops: CDR1 SGHRS, CDR2 YFSETQ. CDR3 protein: CASRLGWGNQPQHF. CDR3 DNA sequence: TGCGCCAGCAGATTAGGGTGGGGCAATCAGCCCCAGCATTTT.

The V gene is TRBV15, the J gene TRBJ2-3; D call uncertain. Germline CDR1 and CDR2: LNHNV and YYDKDF (reference sequence). The CDR3 has 15 residues. Trimming stripped 2 bases from V and 0 bases from J, with 9 bases between. This CDR3 is CATSRYMDSTDTQYF. The CDR3 DNA is TGTGCCACCAGCAGATACATGGACAGCACAGATACGCAGTATTTT.

The chain uses TRBV27 and TRBJ2-1; 7 nucleotides agree with TRBD2. The CDR3 is 16 residues long. Losses at the gene ends were 0 bases for V and 7 bases for J; bases not matched to a gene: 9. Germline V gene sequence: CDR1 MNHEY, CDR2 SMNVEV (reference sequence). CDR3: CASSLSRTRVGNEQFF. CDR3 DNA sequence: TGTGCCAGCAGTTTATCACGGACTAGGGTGGGGAATGAGCAGTTCTTC.

This sequence joins TRBV18 and TRBJ2-3; no clear D. CDR3 size: 14 residues. In germline, CDR1 is KGHSH, CDR2 LQKENI. V lost 2 bases and J lost 1, with 7 bases in between. The chain's CDR3 is CASSPRHRTDTQYF. CDR3 bases: TGTGCCAGCTCACCAAGACACCGCACAGATACGCAGTATTTT.

In its sample, this clonotype was seen a few times. This chain links TRBV28 with TRBJ2-2; TRBD1 matches 7 bases. The CDR3 totals 14 residues. Germline CDR1 reads MDHEN; CDR2 reads SYDVKM. The trim removed 3 bases at V and 4 bases at J, leaving 2 bases unmatched. Here the CDR3 reads CASSLTGTTGELFF. Written as DNA, the CDR3 is TGTGCCAGCAGTTTGACAGGGACCACCGGGGAGCTGTTTTTT.

The chain combines TRBV11-2 with TRBJ2-5; no firm D call. Germline V lookup: CDR1 SGHAT, CDR2 FQNNGV. Trimming pared 7 bases from V and 5 bases from J, leaving 8 bases between. The CDR3 is made up of 11 amino acids. The CDR3 protein is CASTRAETQYF. The CDR3, as DNA: TGTGCCAGCACTCGGGCTGAGACCCAGTACTTC.

This clonotype turned up a few times. The chain uses TRBV7-8 and TRBJ2-5; TRBD2 is a possible D gene (6 bases). The CDR3 runs to 13 residues. Germline values: CDR1 SGHVS, CDR2 FQNEAQ. With 11 bases removed from V and 4 bases from J, the gap between germline ends came to 17 bases. The CDR3 sequence: CAAAGGNSETQYF. Here the CDR3 DNA reads TGTGCCGCCGCCGGCGGGAATTCAGAGACCCAGTACTTC.

There are a few counts of this clonotype. The chain employs TRBV18 and TRBJ2-2; weak D call: TRBD1 (5 bases). The germline V and J ends were trimmed by 0 bases and 1 base, with 9 bases remaining between them. CDR3 length: 16 residues. Germline CDR1 reads KGHSH; CDR2 reads LQKENI. This CDR3 is CASSPPSGQNTGELFF. The CDR3 DNA reads TGTGCCAGCTCACCACCGTCCGGACAGAACACCGGGGAGCTGTTTTTT.

This clonotype was seen a handful of times. This sequence joins TRBV7-2 and TRBJ2-7, with D possibly matching TRBD2 (6 bases). Germline CDR1 SGHTA, CDR2 FQGNSA. V was pared by 5 bases and J by 0 bases, with 14 bases between. This CDR3 region has 15 residues. CDR3 residues: CASSKSSVSSYEQYF. Here the CDR3 DNA reads TGTGCCAGCAGCAAATCTAGCGTAAGCTCCTACGAGCAGTACTTC. The full variable domain, rest sourced from reference TRBV7-2 and TRBJ2-7, is GAGVSQSPSNKVTEKGKDVELRCDPISGHTALYWYRQSLGQGLEFLIYFQGNSAPDKSGLPSDRFSAERTGGSVSTLTIQRTQQEDSAVYLCASSKSSVSSYEQYFGPGTRLTVT.

The genes are TRBV6-2 or TRBV6-3 and TRBJ2-1; D gene unclear. V lost 6 bases to trimming and J lost 0 bases, with 18 bases between them. CDR3 size: 17 residues. The germline CDR1 and CDR2 sequences are MNHEY and SVGEGT. As DNA, the CDR3 is TGTGCCAGCAGCACCCCGCGGTTAGGCGGCTCCTACAATGAGCAGTTCTTC. This gives the protein CASSTPRLGGSYNEQFF.